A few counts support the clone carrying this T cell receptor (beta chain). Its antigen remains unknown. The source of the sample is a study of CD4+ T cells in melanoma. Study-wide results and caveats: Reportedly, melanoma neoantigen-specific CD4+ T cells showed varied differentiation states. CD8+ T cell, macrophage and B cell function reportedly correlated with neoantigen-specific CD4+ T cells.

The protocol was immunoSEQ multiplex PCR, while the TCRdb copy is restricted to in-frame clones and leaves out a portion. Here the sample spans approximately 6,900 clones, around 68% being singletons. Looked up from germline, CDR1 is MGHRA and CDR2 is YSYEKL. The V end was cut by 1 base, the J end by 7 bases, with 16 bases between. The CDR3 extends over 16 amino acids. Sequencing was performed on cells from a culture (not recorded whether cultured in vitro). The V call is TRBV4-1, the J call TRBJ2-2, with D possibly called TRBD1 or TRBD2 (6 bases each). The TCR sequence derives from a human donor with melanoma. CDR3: CASSQGPGAGGGELFF. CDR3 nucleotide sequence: TGCGCCAGCAGCCAAGGTCCGGGGGCTGGCGGCGGGGAGCTGTTTTTT.